The 6 T cell receptor beta chains given below trace back to one sample, sequenced in a study of identical twins. TCRdb processed the 5' RACE reads anew with MiXCR; each CDR3 protein has one entry. The sample has hundreds of thousands of distinct CDR3 sequences, 9% to 15% seen once. These same data were also listed under a study on yellow fever vaccine responses in identical twins.

The sequencing sample was made of CD8+ T cells sorted from blood. The receptors derive from a woman aged 18-29 years in good health.

The chain is built from TRBV20-1 and TRBJ2-2, with 7 bases matching TRBD2. Germline assignment: CDR1 DFQATT and CDR2 SNEGSKA (reference sequence). The ends lost 3 bases at V and 7 bases at J; junction bases unmatched: 5. CDR3 length equals 13 residues. The CDR3 DNA reads as TGCAGTGCTAGCGAAGGACTAGGCGGGGAGCTGTTTTTT. Amino acids: CSASEGLGGELFF.

This clonotype has at least ten counts. The chain is built from TRBV4-1 and TRBJ2-2; 10 bases match TRBD2. The V and J ends lost 3 bases and 6 bases, in that order; junction bases with no gene match: 7. CDR1 and CDR2 from the germline V gene are MGHRA and YSYEKL. CDR3 size: 16 residues. The CDR3 loop is CASSQRGLAVPGELFF. The CDR3 DNA is TGCGCCAGCAGCCAGAGAGGACTAGCGGTCCCCGGGGAGCTGTTTTTT.

This rearrangement joins TRBV12-3 or TRBV12-4 to TRBJ2-3, with D perhaps matching TRBD2 (6 bases). The CDR3 covers 12 residues. V lost 6 bases and J lost 6, with 10 bases in between. CDR3 coding DNA: TGTGCCAGCAGCTACGGGGGTGATACGCAGTATTTT. Amino acid sequence: CASSYGGDTQYF.

This clonotype appeared a few times. The chain has TRBV11-3 and TRBJ1-1, with TRBD1 matching over 7 bases. V lost 4 bases to trimming and J lost 0 bases; unmatched junction nucleotides: 8. The CDR3 runs 16 residues. Germline V gives CDR1 SGHNT, CDR2 YENEEA. DNA for the CDR3: TGTGCCAGCAGCTCGCCATCCGGGACAGTGAACACTGAAGCTTTCTTT. Protein sequence: CASSSPSGTVNTEAFF.

This clonotype has ten or more counts. The V call is TRBV24-1, the J call TRBJ2-2, with TRBD1 matching over 7 bases. This CDR3 contains 13 residues. Germline V lookup: CDR1 KGHDR, CDR2 SFDVKD. Losses at the gene ends were 10 bases for V and 7 bases for J; bases not matched to a gene: 8. The CDR3 loop reads CATGEGADGELFF. CDR3 coding DNA: TGTGCCACGGGAGAGGGGGCGGACGGGGAGCTGTTTTTT.

This sequence joins TRBV5-6 and TRBJ2-7, with 9 bases matching TRBD1. V lost 4 bases and J lost 6; bases outside the gene matches: 2. The germline gives CDR1 SGHDT, CDR2 YYEEEE. The CDR3 contains 12 residues. The CDR3 reads CASSMDRGEQYF. In DNA, the CDR3 is TGTGCCAGCAGCATGGACAGGGGCGAGCAGTACTTC. Full variable domain (rest looked up from reference TRBV5-6 and TRBJ2-7): DAGVTQSPTHLIKTRGQQVTLRCSPKSGHDTVSWYQQALGQGPQFIFQYYEEEERQRGNFPDRFSGHQFPNYSSELNVNALLLGDSALYLCASSMDRGEQYFGPGTRLTVT.